The 10 T cell receptor beta chains given below trace back to one sample, sequenced in a study of T cells after yellow fever vaccination (dated by TCRdb to the late 2010s). In the paper's terms, the treatment or condition label means: live attenuated yellow fever vaccine strain. To prepare the library, 5' RACE was applied. Instrument used: Illumina HiSeq 2500. In-frame beta chains were kept once TCRdb had trimmed the public reads at Q25 with fastp and called clones with MiXCR. CDR3 protein duplicates are merged, each entry listing the most common genes and DNA. Across this sample there are 400,000 or so distinct CDR3 sequences, with approximately 10% seen only once. The ten largest account for more than 15% of the sample. Specimen: PBMCs, collected on the day of the first yellow fever vaccination. The receptor set was obtained from a man aged 18 to 29 who received the YFV17D yellow fever vaccine.

The genes are TRBV7-2 and TRBJ1-2, with D unclear. V lost 7 bases to trimming and J lost 4 bases, with 22 bases between them. The CDR3 has 16 amino acids. Germline CDR1 reads SGHTA; CDR2 reads FQGNSA. This chain's CDR3 is CASTPSGSRSSYGYTF. The CDR3 DNA reads as TGTGCCAGCACCCCCTCCGGCAGCAGGTCAAGCTATGGCTACACCTTC.

Comments on this clonotype: The junction departs from germline at one end; a sequencing error may be responsible. DNA for the CDR3: TGCAGTGCTAGAGATCCGAGGGTCGGGACAGATACGCAGTGTTTT. Its protein product is CSARDPRVGTDTQCF. This chain links TRBV20-1 with TRBJ2-3, with 7 bases aligning to TRBD1. CDR3 length: 15 amino acids. In germline, CDR1 is DFQATT, CDR2 SNEGSKA (reference sequence).

This clonotype turned up a few times. The rearrangement links TRBV4-3 to TRBJ1-4; TRBD1 aligns across 7 bases. Germline CDR1 and CDR2: LGHNA and YSLEER. V trimming: 4 bases; J trimming: 7 bases; junction bases outside the gene matches: 9. The CDR3 totals 15 residues. The CDR3 protein is CASSRDRTGSEKLFF. Here the CDR3 DNA reads TGCGCCAGCAGCCGGGACCGGACAGGAAGTGAAAAACTGTTTTTT.

This clonotype occurred a few times. This chain joins TRBV5-6 and TRBJ1-6, with D possibly being TRBD1 (6 bases). The CDR3 consists of 16 residues. Trimming pared 0 bases from V and 9 bases from J, leaving 16 bases between. Germline CDR1 SGHDT, CDR2 YYEEEE. The CDR3: CASSLETQGWISPLHF. The CDR3 bases are TGTGCCAGCAGCTTGGAAACACAGGGTTGGATTTCACCCCTCCACTTT.

This clonotype was seen a few times. The chain joins TRBV30 to TRBJ2-5; TRBD1 matches at 8 bases. There are 13 residues in the CDR3. Germline values: CDR1 GTSNPN, CDR2 SVGIG (reference sequence). J gave up 1 base and V 5 bases, and 3 bases lay outside the gene matches. The CDR3 DNA follows: TGTGCCTGGGAAACAGGGGGCCAAGAGACCCAGTACTTC. Residues: CAWETGGQETQYF.

V gene TRBV6-2 or TRBV6-3 combines with J gene TRBJ2-7, with D unresolved. V was shortened by 6 bases and J by 2 bases, with 17 bases between the two germline ends. The CDR3 is 15 amino acids. CDR1 is MNHEY and CDR2 is SVGEGT in the germline V gene. This CDR3 is CASRTGSVKTYEQYF. CDR3 coding DNA: TGTGCCAGCAGGACGGGCAGCGTTAAGACCTACGAGCAGTACTTC.

This clonotype has a handful of counts. This chain joins TRBV25-1 and TRBJ1-2; 8 bases match TRBD1. Germline CDR1 is MGHDK and CDR2 is SYGVNS. The CDR3 runs 14 residues. V was clipped by 2 bases and J by 3 bases; unmatched bases: 2. Written as DNA, the CDR3 is TGTGCCAGCAGTGAAGACAGGGGCGACTATGGCTACACCTTC. Residues: CASSEDRGDYGYTF.

This chain connects TRBV20-1 to TRBJ1-6; 7 bases line up with TRBD1. Losses at the gene ends were 0 bases for V and 9 bases for J; bases not matched to a gene: 8. Germline V lookup: CDR1 DFQATT, CDR2 SNEGSKA (reference sequence). The CDR3 has 15 amino acids. CDR3 in DNA: TGCAGTGCTAGAGATCGGGCAGGGGGGCTTTCACCCCTCCACTTT. As protein: CSARDRAGGLSPLHF.

This clonotype has just a few counts. The chain links TRBV29-1 to TRBJ2-2; weak D call: TRBD1 (6 bases). With 6 bases removed from V and 5 bases from J, the gap between germline ends came to 10 bases. The germline V gene has CDR1 SQVTM and CDR2 ANQGSEA. The CDR3 spans 12 residues. The CDR3 DNA is TGCAGCGTCTACGGACAGACCGGGGAGCTGTTTTTT. It codes for CSVYGQTGELFF.

In its sample, this clonotype was seen a few times. The chain recombines TRBV7-2 with TRBJ2-7, with TRBD2 as a possible D gene (5 bases). The CDR3 sequence is 13 residues long. Germline loops: CDR1 SGHTA, CDR2 FQGNSA. Trimming left V 2 bases short and J 7 bases short, with 12 bases between. CDR3 DNA sequence: TGTGCCAGCAGCTTACTGGGGAGAGGGGAGCAGTACTTC. Translation: CASSLLGRGEQYF.